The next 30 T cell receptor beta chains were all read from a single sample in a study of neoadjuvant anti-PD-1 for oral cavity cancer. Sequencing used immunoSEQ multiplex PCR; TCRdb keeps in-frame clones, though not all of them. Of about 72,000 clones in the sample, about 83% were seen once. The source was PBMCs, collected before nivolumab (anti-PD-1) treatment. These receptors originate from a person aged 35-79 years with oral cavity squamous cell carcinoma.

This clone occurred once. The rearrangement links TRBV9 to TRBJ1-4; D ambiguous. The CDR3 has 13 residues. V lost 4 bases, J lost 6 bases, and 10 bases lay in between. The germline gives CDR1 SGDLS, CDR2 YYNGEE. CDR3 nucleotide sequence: TGTGCCAGCAGCTTCGGCGGGGATGAAAAACTGTTTTTT. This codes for CASSFGGDEKLFF. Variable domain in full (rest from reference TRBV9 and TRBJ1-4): DSGVTQTPKHLITATGQRVTLRCSPRSGDLSVYWYQQSLDQGLQFLIQYYNGEERAKGNILERFSAQQFPDLHSELNLSSLELGDSALYFCASSFGGDEKLFFGSGTQLSVL.

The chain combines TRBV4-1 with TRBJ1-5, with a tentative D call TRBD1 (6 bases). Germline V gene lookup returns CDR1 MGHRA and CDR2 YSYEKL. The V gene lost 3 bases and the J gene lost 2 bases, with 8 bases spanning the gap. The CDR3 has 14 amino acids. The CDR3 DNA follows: TGCGCCAGCAGCCAGCGACAGGGCAATCAGCCCCAGCATTTT. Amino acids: CASSQRQGNQPQHF.

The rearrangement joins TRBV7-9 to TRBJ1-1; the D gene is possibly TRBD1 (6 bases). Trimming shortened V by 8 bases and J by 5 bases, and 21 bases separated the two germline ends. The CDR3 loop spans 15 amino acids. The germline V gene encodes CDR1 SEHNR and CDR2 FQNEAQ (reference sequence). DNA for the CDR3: TGTGCCAGCGGCCTCGAGCCGGGGGGCCGGACTGAAGCTTTCTTT. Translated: CASGLEPGGRTEAFF.

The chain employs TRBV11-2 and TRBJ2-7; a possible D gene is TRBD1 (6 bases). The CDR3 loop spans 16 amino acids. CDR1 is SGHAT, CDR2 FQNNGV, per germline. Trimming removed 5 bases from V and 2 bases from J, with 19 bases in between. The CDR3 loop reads CASSPHTGRGPYEQYF. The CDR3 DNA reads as TGTGCCAGCAGCCCGCATACAGGGAGAGGCCCCTACGAGCAGTACTTC.

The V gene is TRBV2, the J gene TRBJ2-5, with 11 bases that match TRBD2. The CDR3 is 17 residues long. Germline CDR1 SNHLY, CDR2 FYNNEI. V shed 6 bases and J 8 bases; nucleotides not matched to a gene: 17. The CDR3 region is CASSLGLAGLLKFTQYF. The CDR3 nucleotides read TGTGCCAGCAGCCTAGGACTAGCGGGCTTATTGAAGTTCACCCAGTACTTC.

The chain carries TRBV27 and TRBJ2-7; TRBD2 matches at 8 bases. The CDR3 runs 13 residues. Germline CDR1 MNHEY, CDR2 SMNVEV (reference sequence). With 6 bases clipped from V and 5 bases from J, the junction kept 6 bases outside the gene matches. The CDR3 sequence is CASRSGRHDEQYF. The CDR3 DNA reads TGTGCCAGCAGGAGCGGGAGACATGACGAGCAGTACTTC.

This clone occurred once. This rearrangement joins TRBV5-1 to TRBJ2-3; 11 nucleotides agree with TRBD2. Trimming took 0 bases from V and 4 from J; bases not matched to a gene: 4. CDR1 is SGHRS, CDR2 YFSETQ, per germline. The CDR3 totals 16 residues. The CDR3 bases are TGCGCCAGCAGCTTGGGACTAGCGGGATTCGCAGATACGCAGTATTTT. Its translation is CASSLGLAGFADTQYF.

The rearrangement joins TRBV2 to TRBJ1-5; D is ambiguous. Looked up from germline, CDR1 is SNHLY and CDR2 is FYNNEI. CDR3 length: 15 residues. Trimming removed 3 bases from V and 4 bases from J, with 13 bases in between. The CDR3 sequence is CASSEAWGGNQPQHF. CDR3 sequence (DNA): TGTGCCAGCAGTGAGGCGTGGGGAGGGAATCAGCCCCAGCATTTT.

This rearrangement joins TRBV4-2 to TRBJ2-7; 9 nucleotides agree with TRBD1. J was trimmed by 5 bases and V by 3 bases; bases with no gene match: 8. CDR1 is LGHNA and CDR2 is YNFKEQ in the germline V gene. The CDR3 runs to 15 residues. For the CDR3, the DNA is TGTGCCAGCAGCCACCGGACAGGGGATTTCGACGAGCAGTACTTC. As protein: CASSHRTGDFDEQYF.

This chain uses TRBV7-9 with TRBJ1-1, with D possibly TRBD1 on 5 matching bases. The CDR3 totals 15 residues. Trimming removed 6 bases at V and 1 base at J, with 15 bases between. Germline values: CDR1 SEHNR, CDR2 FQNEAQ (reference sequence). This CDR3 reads CASRPEAGRNTEAFF. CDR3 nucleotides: TGTGCCAGCAGGCCCGAGGCAGGGCGGAACACTGAAGCTTTCTTT.

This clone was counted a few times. CDR3 in DNA: TGTGCCAGCAGACCAGGGGTTGTAGGTGGCTACACCTTC. Its protein product is CASRPGVVGGYTF. The chain has TRBV27 and TRBJ1-2; D perhaps matches TRBD1 (6 bases). V dropped 6 bases and J dropped 7 bases, with 15 bases sitting between them. There are 13 residues in the CDR3. CDR1 is MNHEY and CDR2 is SMNVEV in the germline V gene (reference sequence).

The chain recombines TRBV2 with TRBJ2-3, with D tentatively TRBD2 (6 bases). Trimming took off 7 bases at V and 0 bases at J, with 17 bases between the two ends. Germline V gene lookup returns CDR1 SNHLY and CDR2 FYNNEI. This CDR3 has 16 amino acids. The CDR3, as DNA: TGTGCCAGCACGGATAGCGGACTCACTAGCACAGATACGCAGTATTTT. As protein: CASTDSGLTSTDTQYF.

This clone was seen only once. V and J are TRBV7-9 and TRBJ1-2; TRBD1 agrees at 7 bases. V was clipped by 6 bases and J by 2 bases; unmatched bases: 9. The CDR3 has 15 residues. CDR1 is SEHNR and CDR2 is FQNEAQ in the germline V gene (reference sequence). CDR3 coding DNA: TGTGCCAGCAGGCCTACCGGGACAGACAACTATGGCTACACCTTC. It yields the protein CASRPTGTDNYGYTF.

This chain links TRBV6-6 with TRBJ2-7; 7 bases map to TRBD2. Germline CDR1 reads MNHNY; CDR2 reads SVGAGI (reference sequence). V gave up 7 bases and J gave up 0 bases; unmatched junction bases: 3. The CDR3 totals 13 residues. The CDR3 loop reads CASTGGSSYEQYF. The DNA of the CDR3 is TGTGCCAGCACCGGCGGGAGCTCCTACGAGCAGTACTTC.

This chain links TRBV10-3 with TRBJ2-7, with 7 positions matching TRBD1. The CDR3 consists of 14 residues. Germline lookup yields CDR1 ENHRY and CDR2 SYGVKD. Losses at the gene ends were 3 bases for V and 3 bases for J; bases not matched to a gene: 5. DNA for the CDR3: TGTGCCATCAGTGAATGGGACAGCCACTACGAGCAGTACTTC. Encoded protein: CAISEWDSHYEQYF.

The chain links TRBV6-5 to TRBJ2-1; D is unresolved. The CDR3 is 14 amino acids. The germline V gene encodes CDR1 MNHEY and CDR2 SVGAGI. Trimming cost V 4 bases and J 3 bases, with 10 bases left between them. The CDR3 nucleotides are TGTGCCAGCAGTTCGTCCAGGTACTACAATGAGCAGTTCTTC. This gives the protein CASSSSRYYNEQFF.

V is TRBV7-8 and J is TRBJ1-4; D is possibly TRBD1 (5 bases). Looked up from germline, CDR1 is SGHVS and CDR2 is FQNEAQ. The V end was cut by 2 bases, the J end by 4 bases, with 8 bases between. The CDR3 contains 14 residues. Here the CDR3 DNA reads TGTGCCAGCAGCTTAAGGACAAGTAATGAAAAACTGTTTTTT. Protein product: CASSLRTSNEKLFF.

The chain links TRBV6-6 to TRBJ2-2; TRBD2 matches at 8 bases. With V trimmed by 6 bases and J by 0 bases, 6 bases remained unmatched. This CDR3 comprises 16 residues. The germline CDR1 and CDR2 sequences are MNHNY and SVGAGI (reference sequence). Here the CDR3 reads CASRPAGGANTGELFF. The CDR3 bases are TGTGCCAGCAGACCGGCGGGAGGAGCGAACACCGGGGAGCTGTTTTTT.

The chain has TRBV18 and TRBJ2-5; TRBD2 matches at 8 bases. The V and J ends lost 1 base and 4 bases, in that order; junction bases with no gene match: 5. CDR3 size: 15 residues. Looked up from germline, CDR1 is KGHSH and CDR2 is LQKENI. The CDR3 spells CASSPRASGLETQYF. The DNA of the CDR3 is TGTGCCAGCTCACCACGGGCTAGCGGGCTAGAGACCCAGTACTTC.

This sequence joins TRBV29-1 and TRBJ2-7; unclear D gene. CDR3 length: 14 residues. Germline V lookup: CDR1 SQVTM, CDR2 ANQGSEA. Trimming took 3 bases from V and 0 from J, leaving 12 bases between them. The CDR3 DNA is TGCAGCGTTGAGATTGGACGGACCTCCTACGAGCAGTACTTC. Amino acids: CSVEIGRTSYEQYF.

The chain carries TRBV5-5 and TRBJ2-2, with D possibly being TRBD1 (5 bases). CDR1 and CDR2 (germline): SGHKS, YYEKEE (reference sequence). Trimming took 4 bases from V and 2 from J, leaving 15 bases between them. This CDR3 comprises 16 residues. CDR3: CASSTPATVNTGELFF. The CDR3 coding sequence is TGTGCCAGCAGCACACCGGCGACAGTAAACACCGGGGAGCTGTTTTTT. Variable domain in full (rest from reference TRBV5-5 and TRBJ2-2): DAGVTQSPTHLIKTRGQQVTLRCSPISGHKSVSWYQQVLGQGPQFIFQYYEKEERGRGNFPDRFSARQFPNYSSELNVNALLLGDSALYLCASSTPATVNTGELFFGEGSRLTVL.

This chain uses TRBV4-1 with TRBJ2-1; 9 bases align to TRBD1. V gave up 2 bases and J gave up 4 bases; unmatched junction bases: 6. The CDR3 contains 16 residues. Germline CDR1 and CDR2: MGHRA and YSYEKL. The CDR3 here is CASSQTGTGPYNEQFF. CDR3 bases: TGCGCCAGCAGCCAAACCGGGACAGGGCCTTACAATGAGCAGTTCTTC.

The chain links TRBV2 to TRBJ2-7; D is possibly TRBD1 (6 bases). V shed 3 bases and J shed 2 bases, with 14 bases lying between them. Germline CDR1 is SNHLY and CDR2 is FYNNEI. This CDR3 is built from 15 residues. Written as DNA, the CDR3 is TGTGCCAGCAGTGACCTTAGGGACACCACCTACGAGCAGTACTTC. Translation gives CASSDLRDTTYEQYF.

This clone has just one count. DNA of the CDR3: TGTGCCAGCAGCGACGGGGGCACTCATAACACTGAAGCTTTCTTT. Its translation: CASSDGGTHNTEAFF. J is TRBJ1-1 and V is TRBV4-2; weak D call: TRBD1 (6 bases). The ends were cut back, 5 bases at V and 2 bases at J, with 15 bases in the middle. CDR3 size: 15 residues. The germline CDR1 and CDR2 sequences are LGHNA and YNFKEQ.

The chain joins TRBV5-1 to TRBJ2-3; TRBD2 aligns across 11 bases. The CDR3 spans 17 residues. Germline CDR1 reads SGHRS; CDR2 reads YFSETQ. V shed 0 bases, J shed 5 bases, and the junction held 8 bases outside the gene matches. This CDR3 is CASSLALAGGPQDTQYF. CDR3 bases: TGCGCCAGCAGCTTGGCTTTAGCGGGAGGGCCTCAAGATACGCAGTATTTT.

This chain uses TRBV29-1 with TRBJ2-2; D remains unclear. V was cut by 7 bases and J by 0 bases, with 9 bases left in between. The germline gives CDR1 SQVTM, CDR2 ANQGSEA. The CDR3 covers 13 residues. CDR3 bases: TGCAGCGCCTACGGTGCGAACACCGGGGAGCTGTTTTTT. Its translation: CSAYGANTGELFF.

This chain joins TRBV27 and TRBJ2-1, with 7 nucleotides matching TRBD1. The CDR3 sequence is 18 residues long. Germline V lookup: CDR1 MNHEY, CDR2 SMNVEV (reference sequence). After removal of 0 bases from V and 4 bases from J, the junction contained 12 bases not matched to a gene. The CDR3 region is CASSLSGMRDRGYNEQFF. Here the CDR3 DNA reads TGTGCCAGCAGTTTATCGGGAATGAGGGACAGAGGGTACAATGAGCAGTTCTTC.

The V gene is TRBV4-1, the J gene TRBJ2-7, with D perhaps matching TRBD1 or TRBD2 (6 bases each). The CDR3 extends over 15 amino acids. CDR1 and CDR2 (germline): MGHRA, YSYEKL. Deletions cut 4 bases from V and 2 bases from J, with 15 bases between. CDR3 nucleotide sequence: TGCGCCAGCAGCCGGGGGGCGGTTCCCCCCTACGAGCAGTACTTC. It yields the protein CASSRGAVPPYEQYF.

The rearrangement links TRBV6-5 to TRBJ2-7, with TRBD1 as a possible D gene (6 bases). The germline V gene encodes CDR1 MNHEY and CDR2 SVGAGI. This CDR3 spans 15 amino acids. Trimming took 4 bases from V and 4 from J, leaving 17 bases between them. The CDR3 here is CASSFTGSMGYEQYF. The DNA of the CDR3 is TGTGCCAGCAGTTTTACAGGGAGCATGGGGTACGAGCAGTACTTC.

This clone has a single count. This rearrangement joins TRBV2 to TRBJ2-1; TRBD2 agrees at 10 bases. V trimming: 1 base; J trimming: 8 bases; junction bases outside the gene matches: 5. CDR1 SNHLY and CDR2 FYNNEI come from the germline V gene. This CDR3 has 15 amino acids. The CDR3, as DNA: TGTGCCAGCAGTGAAGGGCCTAGCGGGAGTTATGAGCAGTTCTTC. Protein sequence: CASSEGPSGSYEQFF.